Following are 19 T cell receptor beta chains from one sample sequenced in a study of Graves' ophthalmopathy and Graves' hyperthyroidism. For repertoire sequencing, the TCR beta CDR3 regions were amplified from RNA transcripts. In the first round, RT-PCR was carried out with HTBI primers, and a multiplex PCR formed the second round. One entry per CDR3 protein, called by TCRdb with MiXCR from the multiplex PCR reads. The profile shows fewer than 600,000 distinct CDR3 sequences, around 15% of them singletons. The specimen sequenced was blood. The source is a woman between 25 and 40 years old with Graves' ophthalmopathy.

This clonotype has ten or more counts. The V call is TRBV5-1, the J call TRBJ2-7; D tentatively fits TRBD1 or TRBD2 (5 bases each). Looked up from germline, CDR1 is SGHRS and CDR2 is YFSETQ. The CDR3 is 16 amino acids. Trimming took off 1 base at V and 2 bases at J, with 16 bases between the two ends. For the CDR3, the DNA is TGCGCCAGCAGCTTGCAGAGGGGATCTCCCCCCTACGAGCAGTACTTC. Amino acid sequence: CASSLQRGSPPYEQYF. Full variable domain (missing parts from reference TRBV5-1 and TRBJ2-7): KAGVTQTPRYLIKTRGQQVTLSCSPISGHRSVSWYQQTPGQGLQFLFEYFSETQRNKGNFPGRFSGRQFSNSRSEMNVSTLELGDSALYLCASSLQRGSPPYEQYFGPGTRLTVT.

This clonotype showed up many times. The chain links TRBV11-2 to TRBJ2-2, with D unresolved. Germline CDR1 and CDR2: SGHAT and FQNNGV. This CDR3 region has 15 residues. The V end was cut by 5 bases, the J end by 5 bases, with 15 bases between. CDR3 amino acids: CASSLWGLRTGELFF. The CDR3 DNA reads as TGTGCCAGCAGCCTATGGGGTCTTAGGACCGGGGAGCTGTTTTTT. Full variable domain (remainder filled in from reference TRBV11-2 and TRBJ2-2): EAGVAQSPRYKIIEKRQSVAFWCNPISGHATLYWYQQILGQGPKLLIQFQNNGVVDDSQLPKDRFSAERLKGVDSTLKIQPAKLEDSAVYLCASSLWGLRTGELFFGEGSRLTVL.

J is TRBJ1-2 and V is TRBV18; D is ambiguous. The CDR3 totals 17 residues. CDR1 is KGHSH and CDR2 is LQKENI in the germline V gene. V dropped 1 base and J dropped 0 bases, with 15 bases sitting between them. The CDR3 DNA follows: TGTGCCAGCTCACCACTCTCAGCCGATTTAGCTAACTATGGCTACACCTTC. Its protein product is CASSPLSADLANYGYTF. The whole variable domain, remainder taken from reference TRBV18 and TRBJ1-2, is NAGVMQNPRHLVRRRGQEARLRCSPMKGHSHVYWYRQLPEEGLKFMVYLQKENIIDESGMPKERFSAEFPKEGPSILRIQQVVRGDSAAYFCASSPLSADLANYGYTFGSGTRLTVV.

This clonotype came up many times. The CDR3 region has the DNA TGTGCCAGTACCGGGACCCTCCAACATGGCTACACCTTC. Translation gives CASTGTLQHGYTF. The chain carries TRBV19 and TRBJ1-2; D may be TRBD1 (5 bases). CDR3 size: 13 residues. Deletions cut 7 bases from V and 6 bases from J, with 15 bases between. The V gene's germline CDR1 is LNHDA and CDR2 SQIVND (reference sequence).

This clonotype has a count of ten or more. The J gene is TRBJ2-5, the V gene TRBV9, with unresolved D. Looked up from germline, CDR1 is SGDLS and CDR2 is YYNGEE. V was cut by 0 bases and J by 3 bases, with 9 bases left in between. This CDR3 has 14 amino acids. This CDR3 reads CASSVGASKETQYF. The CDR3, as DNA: TGTGCCAGCAGCGTAGGGGCTTCGAAAGAGACCCAGTACTTC.

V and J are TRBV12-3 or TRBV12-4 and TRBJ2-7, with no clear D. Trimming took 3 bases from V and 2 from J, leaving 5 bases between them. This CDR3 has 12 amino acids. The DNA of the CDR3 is TGTGCCAGCAGTTTTTTACCCTACGAGCAGTACTTC. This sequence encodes CASSFLPYEQYF.

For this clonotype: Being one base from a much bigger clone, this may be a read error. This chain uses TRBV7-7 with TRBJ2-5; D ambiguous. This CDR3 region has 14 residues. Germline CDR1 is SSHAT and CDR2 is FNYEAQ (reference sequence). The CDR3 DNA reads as TGTGTTAGCAGCTTAGAGAGGTCCTCTACTTTCCAGTACTTC. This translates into CVSSLERSSTFQYF.

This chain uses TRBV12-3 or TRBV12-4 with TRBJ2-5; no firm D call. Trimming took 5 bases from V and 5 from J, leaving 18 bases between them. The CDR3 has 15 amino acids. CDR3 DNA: TGTGCCAGCAGTCTGAATGGGGTCAGCTGGGAGACCCAGTACTTC. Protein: CASSLNGVSWETQYF.

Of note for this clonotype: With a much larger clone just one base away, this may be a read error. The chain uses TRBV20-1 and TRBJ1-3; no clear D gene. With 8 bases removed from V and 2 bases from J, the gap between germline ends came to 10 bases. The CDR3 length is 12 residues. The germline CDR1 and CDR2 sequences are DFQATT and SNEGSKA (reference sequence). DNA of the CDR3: TGCAGTCCCAGAGCCGCTGGAAACACCATATATTTT. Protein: CSPRAAGNTIYF.

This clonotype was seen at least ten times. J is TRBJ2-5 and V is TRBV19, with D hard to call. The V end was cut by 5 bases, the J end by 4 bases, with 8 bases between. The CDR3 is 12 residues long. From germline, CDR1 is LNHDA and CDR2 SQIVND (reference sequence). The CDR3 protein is CASSAQRETQYF. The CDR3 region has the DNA TGTGCCAGTAGTGCCCAAAGAGAGACCCAGTACTTC.

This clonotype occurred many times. The CDR3 is CASSADRLNGYTF. In nucleotides, the CDR3 is TGCGCCAGCAGCGCCGACAGGTTGAATGGCTACACCTTC. The chain has TRBV5-1 and TRBJ1-2; D possibly corresponds to TRBD1 (6 bases). The germline gives CDR1 SGHRS, CDR2 YFSETQ. Trimming left V 4 bases short and J 6 bases short, with 13 bases between. The length of the CDR3 is 13 residues.

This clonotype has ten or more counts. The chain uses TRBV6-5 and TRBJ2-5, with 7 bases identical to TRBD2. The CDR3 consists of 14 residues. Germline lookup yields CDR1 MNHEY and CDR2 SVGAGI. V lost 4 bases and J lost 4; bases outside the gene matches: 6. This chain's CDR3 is CASSSPAGIETQYF. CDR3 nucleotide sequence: TGTGCCAGCAGTTCCCCAGCGGGAATAGAGACCCAGTACTTC.

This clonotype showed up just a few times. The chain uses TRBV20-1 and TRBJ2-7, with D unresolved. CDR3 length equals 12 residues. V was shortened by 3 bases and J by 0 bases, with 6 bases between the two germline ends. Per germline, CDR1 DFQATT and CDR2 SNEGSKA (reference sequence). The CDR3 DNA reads TGCAGTGCTAGGGGGAACTCCTACGAGCAGTACTTC. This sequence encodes CSARGNSYEQYF.

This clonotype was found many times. The CDR3 reads CASSSPYATGGETQYF. For the CDR3, the DNA is TGTGCCAGCAGTTCACCCTACGCCACAGGGGGGGAGACCCAGTACTTC. V is TRBV28 and J is TRBJ2-5, with TRBD1 matching 8 bases. Looked up from germline, CDR1 is MDHEN and CDR2 is SYDVKM. The CDR3 totals 16 residues. With 4 bases clipped from V and 5 bases from J, the junction kept 12 bases outside the gene matches.

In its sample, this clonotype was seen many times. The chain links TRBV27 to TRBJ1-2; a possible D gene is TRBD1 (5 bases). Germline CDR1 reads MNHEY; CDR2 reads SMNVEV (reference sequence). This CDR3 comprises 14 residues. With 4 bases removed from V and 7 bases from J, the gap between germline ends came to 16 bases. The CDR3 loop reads CASSYRGTYGGYTF. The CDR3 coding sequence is TGTGCCAGCAGTTACCGGGGGACCTATGGTGGCTACACCTTC.

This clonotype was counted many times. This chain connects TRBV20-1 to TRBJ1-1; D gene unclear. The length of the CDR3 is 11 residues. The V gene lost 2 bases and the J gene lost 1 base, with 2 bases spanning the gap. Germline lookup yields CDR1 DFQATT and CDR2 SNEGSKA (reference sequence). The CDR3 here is CSARQNTEAFF. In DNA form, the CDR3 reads TGCAGTGCTAGACAGAACACTGAAGCTTTCTTT.

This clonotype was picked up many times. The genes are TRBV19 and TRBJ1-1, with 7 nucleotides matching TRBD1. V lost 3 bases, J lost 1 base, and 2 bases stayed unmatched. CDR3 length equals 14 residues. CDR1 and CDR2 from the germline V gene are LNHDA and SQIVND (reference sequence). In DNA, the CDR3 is TGTGCCAGTAGTATCGGACAGGAGAACACTGAAGCTTTCTTT. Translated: CASSIGQENTEAFF.

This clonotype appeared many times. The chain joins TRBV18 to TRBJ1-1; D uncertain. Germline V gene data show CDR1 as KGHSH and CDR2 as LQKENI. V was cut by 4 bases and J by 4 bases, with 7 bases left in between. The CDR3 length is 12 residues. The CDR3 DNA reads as TGTGCCAGCTCACTTGCCGTCACTGAAGCTTTCTTT. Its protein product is CASSLAVTEAFF.

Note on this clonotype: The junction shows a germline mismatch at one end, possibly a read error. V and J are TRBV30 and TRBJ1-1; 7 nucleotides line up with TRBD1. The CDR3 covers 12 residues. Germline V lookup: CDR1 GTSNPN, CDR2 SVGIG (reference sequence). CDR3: CALGQSGTEAVF. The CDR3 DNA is TGTGCCTTGGGACAGTCTGGCACTGAAGCTGTCTTT.